This is a list of T cell receptor beta chains from one sample in a study of T cell responses to AZD1222 COVID-19 vaccine. The repertoire was sequenced with immunoSEQ multiplex PCR; TCRdb's copy has only in-frame clones and lacks some. The table has 90,000 to 120,000 clones, 92% seen once. This specimen consisted of peripheral blood, obtained 28 days after the second AZD1222 dose. The origin of the receptors is an adult who received the AZD1222 COVID-19 vaccine. The CDR3 runs from the conserved cysteine through the conserved F or W. The D gene is left open where the match is weak. Not every row has a clone size; where given, it reads once, few, many or a size class.

>TRBJ1-1|13|NA|NA|TRBV12-3/TRBV12-4
CASSFRGGTEAFF
TGTGCCAGCAGTTTCAGGGGAGGCACTGAAGCTTTCTTT
>TRBJ2-7|13|NA|NA|TRBV3-1/TRBV3-2
CASSQEGQDRRYF
TGTGCCAGCAGCCAAGAAGGTCAGGACCGGCGATACTTC
>TRBJ2-3|12|NA|NA|TRBV2
CASSIRTDTQYF
TGTGCCAGCAGTATCAGAACAGATACGCAGTATTTT
>TRBJ2-7|15|TRBD1|NA|TRBV11-2
CASSTYRDRAYEQYF
TGTGCCAGCAGCACCTACCGGGACAGGGCCTACGAGCAGTACTTC
>TRBJ2-6|17|TRBD1|NA|TRBV6-6
CASSPRDRGSGANVLTF
TGTGCCAGCAGTCCCCGGGACAGGGGCTCTGGGGCCAACGTCCTGACTTTC
>TRBJ2-2|15|TRBD2|NA|TRBV10-3
CAIRSGLAGTGELFF
TGTGCCATCAGGAGTGGACTAGCCGGCACCGGGGAGCTGTTTTTT
>TRBJ1-1|15|TRBD1|NA|TRBV18
CASSPGDRLNTEAFF
TGTGCCAGCTCACCGGGGGACAGATTGAACACTGAAGCTTTCTTT
>TRBJ2-1|14|TRBD2|NA|TRBV20-1
CSASGGEIYNEQFF
TGCAGTGCTAGTGGGGGGGAAATTTACAATGAGCAGTTCTTC
>TRBJ2-7|14|NA|NA|TRBV5-1
CASSLATANYEQYF
TGCGCCAGCAGCTTGGCCACGGCAAACTACGAGCAGTACTTC
>TRBJ1-1|13|TRBD1|NA|TRBV6-5
CASSKTRGTEAFF
TGTGCCAGCAGTAAGACCAGGGGGACTGAAGCTTTCTTT
>TRBJ2-2|15|NA|NA|TRBV21-1
CASSNTSGRTGELFF
TGTGCCAGCAGCAACACTAGCGGGAGGACCGGGGAGCTGTTTTTT
>TRBJ2-3|15|TRBD2|NA|TRBV24-1
CATSDLTSGFDTQYF
TGTGCCACCAGTGATTTAACTAGCGGTTTTGATACGCAGTATTTT
>TRBJ1-6|14|NA|NA|TRBV6-6
CASSPGGGNSPLHF
TGTGCCAGCAGCCCGGGGGGGGGAAATTCACCCCTCCACTTT
>TRBJ2-7|14|TRBD2|NA|TRBV6-5
CASSYTTSGYEQYF
TGTGCCAGCAGTTACACGACTAGCGGCTACGAGCAGTACTTC
>TRBJ2-3|14|TRBD1|NA|TRBV6-5
CASSRQGSTDTQYF
TGTGCCAGCAGTAGACAGGGGAGCACAGATACGCAGTATTTT
>TRBJ1-6|16|TRBD1|NA|TRBV25-1
CASRPQGYSYNSPLHF
TGTGCCAGCAGACCACAGGGGTACTCCTATAATTCACCCCTCCACTTT
>TRBJ2-7|16|TRBD1|NA|TRBV11-1
CASSLSTARQGYEQYF
TGTGCCAGCAGCTTATCGACGGCTAGACAGGGTTACGAGCAGTACTTC
>TRBJ1-4|13|TRBD1|NA|TRBV10-3
CAISEGDSEKLFF
TGTGCCATCAGTGAGGGGGACAGTGAAAAACTGTTTTTT
>TRBJ2-1|12|TRBD2|NA|TRBV7-3
CASSTSGSEQFF
TGTGCCAGCAGCACAAGCGGGAGTGAGCAGTTCTTC
>TRBJ1-6|17|NA|once|TRBV4-3
CASSQEGLSSYNSPLHF
TGCGCCAGCAGCCAAGAGGGGCTAAGCTCCTATAATTCACCCCTCCACTTT
>TRBJ2-3|15|TRBD2|NA|TRBV10-1
CASSERTRSTDTQYF
TGCGCCAGCAGTGAAAGGACTAGATCCACAGATACGCAGTATTTT
>TRBJ2-1|15|TRBD2|NA|TRBV19
CASSDGASGGAEQFF
TGTGCCAGTAGCGATGGGGCTAGCGGGGGGGCAGAGCAGTTCTTC
>TRBJ1-6|17|NA|NA|TRBV6-4
CASRASTTGTISSPLHF
TGTGCCAGCAGAGCATCCACAACCGGGACGATTTCTTCACCCCTCCACTTT
>TRBJ1-6|21|NA|NA|TRBV21-1
CASSNGYGGERPKSNNSPLHF
TGTGCCAGCAGCAATGGATACGGAGGGGAACGCCCGAAATCTAATAATTCACCCCTCCACTTT
>TRBJ1-3|15|NA|NA|TRBV18
CASSLYADSGNTIYF
TGTGCCAGCTCGCTATACGCGGACTCTGGAAACACCATATATTTT
>TRBJ2-1|14|NA|NA|TRBV28
CASSTLALGDEQFF
TGTGCCAGCAGTACACTGGCATTGGGAGATGAGCAGTTCTTC
>TRBJ1-2|14|NA|NA|TRBV29-1
CSARRTEAAYGYTF
TGCAGCGCCCGAAGGACAGAGGCCGCCTATGGCTACACCTTC
>TRBJ1-2|18|NA|NA|TRBV10-3
CAITPDRLKSWRYYGYTF
TGTGCCATCACCCCAGACAGGCTCAAGAGTTGGCGTTACTATGGCTACACCTTC
>TRBJ2-2|13|NA|NA|TRBV7-2
CASSLAVPVGLFF
TGTGCCAGCAGCTTAGCTGTCCCGGTGGGGCTGTTTTTT